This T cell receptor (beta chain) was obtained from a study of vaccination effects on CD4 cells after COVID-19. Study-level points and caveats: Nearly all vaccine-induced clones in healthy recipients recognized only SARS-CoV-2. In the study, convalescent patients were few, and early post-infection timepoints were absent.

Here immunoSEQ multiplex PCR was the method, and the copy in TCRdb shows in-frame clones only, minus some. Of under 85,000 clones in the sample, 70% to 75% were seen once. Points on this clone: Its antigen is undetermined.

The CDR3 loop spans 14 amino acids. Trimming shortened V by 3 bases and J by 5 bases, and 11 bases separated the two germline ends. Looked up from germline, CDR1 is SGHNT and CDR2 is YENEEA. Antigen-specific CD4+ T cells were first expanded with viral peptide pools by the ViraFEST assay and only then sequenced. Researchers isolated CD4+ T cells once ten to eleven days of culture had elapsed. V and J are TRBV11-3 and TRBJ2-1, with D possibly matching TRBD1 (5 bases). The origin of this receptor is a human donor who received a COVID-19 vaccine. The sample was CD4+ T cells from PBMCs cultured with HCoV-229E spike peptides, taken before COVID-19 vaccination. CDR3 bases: TGTGCCAGCAGCTTGACACAGGTCAACAATGAGCAGTTCTTC. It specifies CASSLTQVNNEQFF.